Below are 30 T cell receptor beta chains sequenced from a single sample in a study of OX40 agonist ivuxolimab in advanced cancers. Data came from immunoSEQ multiplex PCR; TCRdb stores just in-frame clones and leaves some out. The sample lists roughly 46,000 clones; about 88% were seen once. This material consisted of CD4+ or CD8+ T cells sorted from blood, taken in a trial of the OX40 agonist ivuxolimab. These receptors came from an adult with an advanced solid tumor such as melanoma, head and neck, liver or kidney cancer.

There are a few counts of this clone. The gene calls are TRBV28 and TRBJ2-1; 9 bases are a match to TRBD2. The CDR3 covers 14 residues. J lost 5 bases, V lost 3 bases, and 2 bases had no gene match. Germline loops: CDR1 MDHEN, CDR2 SYDVKM. This chain's CDR3 is CASSFGLANNEQFF. The CDR3 DNA is TGTGCCAGCAGTTTCGGACTAGCGAACAATGAGCAGTTCTTC.

V and J are TRBV29-1 and TRBJ2-3; 16 bases line up with TRBD2. Germline trimming cut 7 bases from V and 5 bases from J; bases unmatched to any gene: 15. CDR1 and CDR2 (germline): SQVTM, ANQGSEA. CDR3 size: 18 residues. CDR3 in DNA: TGCAGCGCCCCCGGGCGGGGACTAGCGGGAGGGCCTGGAGATACGCAGTATTTT. This encodes CSAPGRGLAGGPGDTQYF.

The rearrangement uses TRBV19 and TRBJ2-7; 13 positions match TRBD2. CDR1 and CDR2 from the germline V gene are LNHDA and SQIVND (reference sequence). The CDR3 extends over 14 amino acids. Germline trimming cut 8 bases from V and 4 bases from J; bases unmatched to any gene: 5. The DNA for the CDR3 is TGTGCCAGTCACTCGGGACTAGCGGGGTACGAGCAGTACTTC. This codes for CASHSGLAGYEQYF.

The chain is built from TRBV2 and TRBJ2-5, with D tentatively TRBD1 (6 bases). Matching the DNA end better, TRBJ2-7 makes the J call doubtful. Germline V CDR1 and CDR2: SNHLY, FYNNEI. The CDR3 totals 13 residues. CDR3 sequence: CASFTGKTYEQYF. The CDR3 bases are TGTGCCAGCTTCACAGGGAAGACCTACGAGCAGTACTTC.

This rearrangement joins TRBV28 to TRBJ1-3, with D hard to call. Germline V lookup: CDR1 MDHEN, CDR2 SYDVKM. The CDR3 covers 14 residues. V was shortened by 3 bases and J by 3 bases, with 9 bases between the two germline ends. CDR3 bases: TGTGCCAGCAGTTTGCCCCCACTTGGAAACACCATATATTTT. It encodes CASSLPPLGNTIYF. The full variable domain, rest sourced from reference TRBV28 and TRBJ1-3, is DVKVTQSSRYLVKRTGEKVFLECVQDMDHENMFWYRQDPGLGLRLIYFSYDVKMKEKGDIPEGYSVSREKKERFSLILESASTNQTSMYLCASSLPPLGNTIYFGEGSWLTVV.

The V call is TRBV5-4, the J call TRBJ2-5; no clear D gene. The J call is in doubt because the DNA end fits TRBJ2-7 better. Germline V CDR1 and CDR2: SGHNT, YYREEE (reference sequence). The CDR3 is 15 residues long. CDR3 coding DNA: TGTGCCAGCAGCTTGGGATCTGATATGACCTACGAGCAGTACTTC. It encodes CASSLGSDMTYEQYF.

This rearrangement joins TRBV4-1 to TRBJ2-7, with 10 positions matching TRBD1. The CDR3 sequence is 17 residues long. Germline-derived CDR1 and CDR2 are MGHRA and YSYEKL. J was trimmed by 4 bases and V by 1 base; bases with no gene match: 10. This chain's CDR3 is CASSQVSGQGGLYEQYF. CDR3 nucleotides: TGCGCCAGCAGCCAAGTGTCCGGACAGGGGGGTCTATACGAGCAGTACTTC.

The CDR3 sequence is CASSERVRRDYGYTF. Written as DNA, the CDR3 is TGTGCCAGCAGTGAGAGGGTCAGGAGAGACTATGGCTACACCTTC. The chain links TRBV2 to TRBJ1-2; no clear D. The CDR3 covers 15 residues. Germline values: CDR1 SNHLY, CDR2 FYNNEI. Trimming left V 3 bases short and J 3 bases short, with 14 bases between.

J is TRBJ2-5 and V is TRBV25-1; D possibly corresponds to TRBD2 (7 bases). The CDR3 has 14 amino acids. V dropped 8 bases and J dropped 4 bases, with 17 bases sitting between them. Germline V gene lookup returns CDR1 MGHDK and CDR2 SYGVNS. The DNA of the CDR3 is TGTGCCAGCCGGGACACAGGGAGGGGAGAGACCCAGTACTTC. Its protein product is CASRDTGRGETQYF.

The sample holds a few counts of this clone. The rearrangement joins TRBV5-6 to TRBJ2-7; 9 bases line up with TRBD1. J was trimmed by 2 bases and V by 5 bases; bases with no gene match: 11. CDR1 SGHDT and CDR2 YYEEEE come from the germline V gene. The CDR3 totals 16 residues. CDR3 DNA sequence: TGTGCCAGCAGTGAACAGGGGGCGGTTCGGGCCTACGAGCAGTACTTC. Its protein is CASSEQGAVRAYEQYF.

The rearrangement uses TRBV5-1 and TRBJ2-1; the D gene is possibly TRBD1 (6 bases). Germline CDR1 reads SGHRS; CDR2 reads YFSETQ. CDR3 length: 15 residues. With 4 bases removed from V and 0 bases from J, the gap between germline ends came to 11 bases. This CDR3 is CASSPDRSSYNEQFF. For the CDR3, the DNA is TGCGCCAGCAGCCCCGACAGGAGCTCCTACAATGAGCAGTTCTTC.

The CDR3 sequence: CASSELDTQYF. CDR3 sequence (DNA): TGCGCCAGCAGTGAGTTAGATACGCAGTATTTT. V is TRBV10-2 and J is TRBJ2-3; D is undetermined. Trimming cost V 1 base and J 5 bases, with 1 base left between them. Germline V lookup: CDR1 WSHSY, CDR2 SAAADI. The CDR3 has 11 residues.

The chain has TRBV19 and TRBJ2-2, with TRBD2 as a possible D gene (5 bases). From germline, CDR1 is LNHDA and CDR2 SQIVND (reference sequence). V lost 6 bases and J 7 bases, leaving 12 bases between the germline ends. This CDR3 is built from 13 residues. The CDR3 here is CASRVGLLGELFF. DNA for the CDR3: TGTGCCAGTAGGGTCGGACTGCTCGGGGAGCTGTTTTTT.

The genes are TRBV29-1 and TRBJ2-3, with D maybe TRBD1 (5 bases). Germline V CDR1 and CDR2: SQVTM, ANQGSEA. Trimming stripped 2 bases from V and 0 bases from J, with 12 bases between. The CDR3 is made up of 15 amino acids. The CDR3: CSVEFWAGSTDTQYF. CDR3 DNA sequence: TGCAGCGTTGAATTCTGGGCAGGGAGCACAGATACGCAGTATTTT.

This clone was detected once. V gene TRBV5-4 combines with J gene TRBJ1-1, with D unresolved. The CDR3 is 12 residues long. Trimming shortened V by 0 bases and J by 4 bases, and 4 bases separated the two germline ends. CDR1 is SGHNT and CDR2 is YYREEE in the germline V gene (reference sequence). CDR3 bases: TGTGCCAGCAGCTTGGGGGTCACTGAAGCTTTCTTT. Its protein product is CASSLGVTEAFF. Full variable domain (missing parts from reference TRBV5-4 and TRBJ1-1): ETGVTQSPTHLIKTRGQQVTLRCSSQSGHNTVSWYQQALGQGPQFIFQYYREEENGRGNFPPRFSGLQFPNYSSELNVNALELDDSALYLCASSLGVTEAFFGQGTRLTVV.

V and J are TRBV4-2 and TRBJ2-6; no clear D gene. V lost 1 base and J 4 bases, leaving 8 bases between the germline ends. CDR3 size: 15 residues. Germline CDR1 LGHNA, CDR2 YNFKEQ. CDR3 region: CASSQAGGGANVLTF. The DNA for the CDR3 is TGTGCCAGCAGCCAAGCAGGTGGGGGGGCCAACGTCCTGACTTTC.

This chain joins TRBV9 and TRBJ2-1; 7 bases line up with TRBD2. CDR1 and CDR2 from the germline V gene are SGDLS and YYNGEE. The CDR3 has 14 amino acids. The J segment lost 7 bases and the V segment lost 4 bases, leaving 8 bases of the junction unmatched. The CDR3 loop reads CASSPGLGLNEQFF. CDR3 DNA sequence: TGTGCCAGCAGCCCCGGACTAGGATTGAATGAGCAGTTCTTC. Drawing the rest from reference TRBV9 and TRBJ2-1, the complete variable domain is DSGVTQTPKHLITATGQRVTLRCSPRSGDLSVYWYQQSLDQGLQFLIQYYNGEERAKGNILERFSAQQFPDLHSELNLSSLELGDSALYFCASSPGLGLNEQFFGPGTRLTVL.

The chain joins TRBV11-3 to TRBJ2-1; 8 bases align to TRBD2. V shed 2 bases and J 2 bases; nucleotides not matched to a gene: 5. The germline gives CDR1 SGHNT, CDR2 YENEEA. The CDR3 loop spans 16 amino acids. In DNA, the CDR3 is TGTGCCAGCAGCTTACTTGGCGGGAGGCCCTACAATGAGCAGTTCTTC. Translation gives CASSLLGGRPYNEQFF. Using reference TRBV11-3 and TRBJ2-1 for the parts outside the CDR3, the full variable domain is EAGVVQSPRYKIIEKKQPVAFWCNPISGHNTLYWYLQNLGQGPELLIRYENEEAVDDSQLPKDRFSAERLKGVDSTLKIQPAELGDSAVYLCASSLLGGRPYNEQFFGPGTRLTVL.

The gene calls are TRBV4-1 and TRBJ2-1, with D hard to call. The CDR3 totals 16 residues. Trimming shortened V by 1 base and J by 7 bases, and 17 bases separated the two germline ends. CDR1 and CDR2 (germline): MGHRA, YSYEKL. The CDR3 sequence: CASSQGGPVLPNEQFF. For the CDR3, the DNA is TGCGCCAGCAGCCAAGGAGGACCAGTCCTACCTAATGAGCAGTTCTTC.

J is TRBJ2-3 and V is TRBV5-1; TRBD2 matches at 12 bases. V was clipped by 3 bases and J by 0 bases; unmatched bases: 5. Per the germline V gene, CDR1 is SGHRS and CDR2 is YFSETQ. The CDR3 has 17 residues. The CDR3 coding sequence is TGCGCCAGCAGCTATGCCGGGACTAGCGGGAGCACAGATACGCAGTATTTT. This encodes CASSYAGTSGSTDTQYF.

V usage is TRBV18 and J usage is TRBJ2-1; unclear D gene. The CDR3 totals 15 residues. The germline gives CDR1 KGHSH, CDR2 LQKENI. Trimming left V 3 bases short and J 5 bases short, with 14 bases between. CDR3 sequence (DNA): TGTGCCAGCTCACCTCCGGTTGGTCCTCACAATGAGCAGTTCTTC. Translating it yields CASSPPVGPHNEQFF.

The CDR3 nucleotides are TGCAGCGGTGGGGGACAGATAATAAACCTATGGGAGCAGTACTTC. Amino acid sequence: CSGGGQIINLWEQYF. The chain couples TRBV29-1 to TRBJ2-7; TRBD1 matches at 7 bases. CDR3 length: 15 residues. With V trimmed by 7 bases and J by 7 bases, 19 bases remained unmatched. Per germline, CDR1 SQVTM and CDR2 ANQGSEA.

J is TRBJ2-5 and V is TRBV10-3; D is tentatively TRBD1 or TRBD2 (7 bases each). V lost 10 bases to trimming and J lost 2 bases, with 14 bases between them. The CDR3 runs 13 residues. The germline gives CDR1 ENHRY, CDR2 SYGVKD. CDR3 in DNA: TGTGCCAGCAGGGGGGGCACTCAAGAGACCCAGTACTTC. Amino acid sequence: CASRGGTQETQYF.

The chain is built from TRBV9 and TRBJ2-1, with TRBD1 identical over 7 bases. The trim removed 4 bases at V and 0 bases at J, leaving 7 bases unmatched. CDR1 is SGDLS, CDR2 YYNGEE, per germline. The CDR3 spans 16 residues. The CDR3 DNA reads TGTGCCAGCAGCCCACAGGGGAAAAACTCCTACAATGAGCAGTTCTTC. Translated, it gives CASSPQGKNSYNEQFF. Full variable domain (missing parts from reference TRBV9 and TRBJ2-1): DSGVTQTPKHLITATGQRVTLRCSPRSGDLSVYWYQQSLDQGLQFLIQYYNGEERAKGNILERFSAQQFPDLHSELNLSSLELGDSALYFCASSPQGKNSYNEQFFGPGTRLTVL.

The J gene is TRBJ2-1, the V gene TRBV30; D not resolved. Trimming left V 4 bases short and J 10 bases short, with 20 bases between. Germline V gives CDR1 GTSNPN, CDR2 SVGIG (reference sequence). CDR3 length equals 14 residues. CDR3 sequence: CAWKGLAALGEQFF. The CDR3 DNA is TGTGCCTGGAAAGGCCTGGCGGCCCTCGGGGAGCAGTTCTTC.

This chain connects TRBV5-1 to TRBJ2-7, with D tentatively TRBD2 (5 bases). Trimming took off 4 bases at V and 0 bases at J, with 17 bases between the two ends. CDR3 length equals 16 residues. Germline loops: CDR1 SGHRS, CDR2 YFSETQ. The CDR3 spells CASSPFWLAGSYEQYF. The CDR3 bases are TGCGCCAGCAGCCCCTTCTGGCTAGCTGGCTCCTACGAGCAGTACTTC.

V gene TRBV30 combines with J gene TRBJ2-1, with D hard to call. Germline V lookup: CDR1 GTSNPN, CDR2 SVGIG (reference sequence). This CDR3 spans 11 amino acids. V lost 0 bases and J 8 bases, leaving 5 bases between the germline ends. In nucleotides, the CDR3 is TGTGCCTGGAGTGTGAAACATGAGCAGTTCTTC. It encodes CAWSVKHEQFF. Based on the CDR3 plus reference TRBV30 and TRBJ2-1, the full variable domain is SQTIHQWPATLVQPVGSPLSLECTVEGTSNPNLYWYRQAAGRGLQLLFYSVGIGQISSEVPQNLSASRPQDRQFILSSKKLLLSDSGFYLCAWSVKHEQFFGPGTRLTVL.

This clone appeared a single time. This chain joins TRBV7-9 and TRBJ2-3; the D call may be TRBD1 or TRBD2 (7 bases each). CDR3 length equals 15 residues. Germline loops: CDR1 SEHNR, CDR2 FQNEAQ (reference sequence). Trimming shortened V by 5 bases and J by 3 bases, and 15 bases separated the two germline ends. The CDR3 reads CASSRRQGGTDTQYF. DNA for the CDR3: TGTGCCAGCAGCCGTCGACAGGGAGGGACAGATACGCAGTATTTT.

V usage is TRBV2 and J usage is TRBJ2-3; 7 nucleotides match TRBD1. CDR3 length equals 15 residues. Germline lookup yields CDR1 SNHLY and CDR2 FYNNEI. V shed 6 bases and J 0 bases; nucleotides not matched to a gene: 6. The CDR3 here is CASSRDSPSTDTQYF. In DNA form, the CDR3 reads TGTGCCAGCAGCAGGGACAGCCCTAGCACAGATACGCAGTATTTT.

This chain links TRBV27 with TRBJ1-5; no firm D call. V was clipped by 2 bases and J by 7 bases, with 12 bases between them. The CDR3 extends over 14 amino acids. Germline V CDR1 and CDR2: MNHEY, SMNVEV (reference sequence). The CDR3: CASSLGGSRQPQHF. The CDR3 coding sequence is TGTGCCAGCAGTTTAGGAGGGAGTAGGCAGCCCCAGCATTTT.